Reported below is one TCR beta chain. As yet, its antigen is unknown. CDR1 and CDR2 from the germline V gene are SGHRS and YFSETQ. Trimming left V 3 bases short and J 5 bases short, with 0 bases between. CDR3 length: 9 amino acids. The sample originates from a study of PD-1 blockade in classical Hodgkin lymphoma. Clones were read by immunoSEQ multiplex PCR, and TCRdb kept only the in-frame ones, dropping some. The data hold some 16,000 clones, with approximately 92% observed a single time. Described time point: newly diagnosed, previously untreated cHL patient sample. CD4+ T cells were purified from thawed PBMCs by magnetic negative selection. Notes on the study in general: Before treatment, TCR diversity in newly diagnosed patients was reportedly lower than in healthy donors.

This TCR was sampled from a human donor with classical Hodgkin lymphoma. Sample: CD4+ T cells from blood. The V and J genes are TRBV5-1 and TRBJ2-7; no clear D. The CDR3 nucleotides read TGCGCCAGCAGCTACGAGCAGTACTTC. It is translated as CASSYEQYF.